Following are 28 T cell receptor beta chains from one sample sequenced in a study of PD-1 blockade in classical Hodgkin lymphoma. Produced via immunoSEQ multiplex PCR; TCRdb's table is partial and in-frame only. Among tens of thousands of clones listed, roughly 80% were seen once. The patients all showed relapse after autologous stem cell transplantation, while their brentuximab vedotin exposure varied. The sequences come from peripheral blood mononuclear cells (PBMCs), collected at baseline. The receptors derive from a human donor with classical Hodgkin lymphoma.

This clone has only one observation. The chain is built from TRBV4-1 and TRBJ2-5; no clear D gene. The V end lost 4 bases, the J end lost 1 base, and 13 bases lay between the germline ends. This CDR3 region has 15 residues. Germline-derived CDR1 and CDR2 are MGHRA and YSYEKL. CDR3: CASSPLYLVQETQYF. The CDR3 coding sequence is TGCGCCAGCAGCCCCTTATATTTAGTCCAAGAGACCCAGTACTTC.

The chain is built from TRBV11-3 and TRBJ2-2; 10 bases match TRBD2. Trimming cost V 1 base and J 7 bases; bases outside gene matches: 15. The CDR3 is 19 residues long. Germline V gene data show CDR1 as SGHNT and CDR2 as YENEEA. Written as DNA, the CDR3 is TGTGCCAGCAGCTTAGCCAACTTTTTAGCGGGAGGAATCTTCGGGGAGCTGTTTTTT. It encodes CASSLANFLAGGIFGELFF.

This clone was counted once. The rearrangement joins TRBV4-3 to TRBJ2-2; unclear D gene. CDR3 length: 15 amino acids. The germline V gene has CDR1 LGHNA and CDR2 YSLEER. Trimming left V 0 bases short and J 6 bases short, with 11 bases between. The CDR3 sequence is CASSQEARLAGELFF. The CDR3 bases are TGCGCCAGCAGCCAAGAGGCTCGGCTCGCCGGGGAGCTGTTTTTT.

The chain combines TRBV14 with TRBJ2-7, with 7 bases identical to TRBD2. The CDR3 sequence is 15 residues long. The germline CDR1 and CDR2 sequences are SGHDN and FVKESK. Trimming cost V 1 base and J 2 bases; bases outside gene matches: 5. This chain's CDR3 is CASSQASGLPYEQYF. CDR3 nucleotides: TGTGCCAGCAGCCAAGCTAGCGGACTTCCCTACGAGCAGTACTTC.

The CDR3 DNA reads as TGTGCCAGCAGTGCCCAGCGACCGGGACAGGGGTCTGAAGCTTTCTTT. Its translation: CASSAQRPGQGSEAFF. J is TRBJ1-1 and V is TRBV2; 10 positions agree with TRBD1. CDR1 and CDR2 (germline): SNHLY, FYNNEI. CDR3 length: 16 amino acids. The ends lost 4 bases at V and 6 bases at J; junction bases unmatched: 11.

The chain has TRBV6-6 and TRBJ1-3; no firm D call. Trimming shortened V by 0 bases and J by 0 bases, and 9 bases separated the two germline ends. The CDR3 contains 16 residues. CDR1 MNHNY and CDR2 SVGAGI come from the germline V gene (reference sequence). The CDR3 DNA reads as TGTGCCAGCAGTTACTCGGTGGCTCGCTCTGGAAACACCATATATTTT. Amino acid sequence: CASSYSVARSGNTIYF.

The chain couples TRBV5-1 to TRBJ1-2; 7 bases align to TRBD1. Looked up from germline, CDR1 is SGHRS and CDR2 is YFSETQ. V shed 4 bases, J shed 2 bases, and the junction held 8 bases outside the gene matches. The CDR3 has 15 residues. The CDR3: CASSPYRGPNYGYTF. The CDR3, as DNA: TGCGCCAGCAGCCCCTACAGGGGCCCAAACTATGGCTACACCTTC.

The CDR3 nucleotides are TGCAGCGCCTCGTCGGGACTGTTGGGGAATGAGCAGTTCTTC. Translation gives CSASSGLLGNEQFF. The rearrangement uses TRBV29-1 and TRBJ2-1; tentative D call: TRBD2 (6 bases). V dropped 7 bases and J dropped 7 bases, with 20 bases sitting between them. The CDR3 loop spans 14 amino acids. CDR1 and CDR2 (germline): SQVTM, ANQGSEA.

V usage is TRBV21-1 and J usage is TRBJ1-1; TRBD1 is the table's D call and was not checked against the DNA. TRBV21-1 is designated a pseudogene. CDR3 size: 11 residues. The CDR3 protein is CASSKLDKAFF. The DNA of the CDR3 is TGTGCCAGCAGCAAACTGGACAAAGCTTTCTTT.

The J gene is TRBJ2-7, the V gene TRBV5-5, with 7 positions matching TRBD1. Losses at the gene ends were 3 bases for V and 4 bases for J; bases not matched to a gene: 7. In germline, CDR1 is SGHKS, CDR2 YYEKEE (reference sequence). There are 14 residues in the CDR3. The CDR3 region is CASSSPGQSYEQYV. CDR3 DNA sequence: TGTGCCAGCAGCTCCCCGGGACAGAGTTACGAGCAGTACGTC.

V and J are TRBV6-5 and TRBJ1-4; TRBD1 is a possible D gene (5 bases). Trimming took 4 bases from V and 5 from J, leaving 11 bases between them. The CDR3 runs to 14 residues. Per germline, CDR1 MNHEY and CDR2 SVGAGI. The CDR3 nucleotides are TGTGCCAGCAGTTCCGGGACCTACAATGAAAAACTGTTTTTT. This sequence encodes CASSSGTYNEKLFF.

The chain recombines TRBV5-1 with TRBJ1-2; D gene unclear. This CDR3 comprises 17 residues. Germline V CDR1 and CDR2: SGHRS, YFSETQ. V was pared by 0 bases and J by 4 bases, with 19 bases between. In DNA form, the CDR3 reads TGCGCCAGCAGCTTGGAACCTCGGAGTAGGAACGTCTATGGCTACACCTTC. It encodes CASSLEPRSRNVYGYTF. Using reference TRBV5-1 and TRBJ1-2 for the parts outside the CDR3, the full variable domain is KAGVTQTPRYLIKTRGQQVTLSCSPISGHRSVSWYQQTPGQGLQFLFEYFSETQRNKGNFPGRFSGRQFSNSRSEMNVSTLELGDSALYLCASSLEPRSRNVYGYTFGSGTRLTVV.

This clone was recorded once. The rearrangement joins TRBV6-5 to TRBJ2-2; tentative D call: TRBD1 (5 bases). V shed 4 bases and J shed 6 bases, with 9 bases lying between them. There are 13 residues in the CDR3. CDR1 MNHEY and CDR2 SVGAGI come from the germline V gene. CDR3 coding DNA: TGTGCCAGCAGTTGGCAGGGTGCCGGGGAGCTGTTTTTT. It codes for CASSWQGAGELFF.

This clone was observed once. The chain recombines TRBV7-9 with TRBJ1-1; 9 bases agree with TRBD1. Germline-derived CDR1 and CDR2 are SEHNR and FQNEAQ (reference sequence). The CDR3 sequence is 17 residues long. V shed 0 bases and J 5 bases; nucleotides not matched to a gene: 10. In nucleotides, the CDR3 is TGTGCCAGCAGCTTAGCGGCCGGGACAGGGTATAATACTGAAGCTTTCTTT. This sequence encodes CASSLAAGTGYNTEAFF.

The rearrangement joins TRBV27 to TRBJ1-4; maybe TRBD1 (5 bases). CDR1 is MNHEY, CDR2 SMNVEV, per germline (reference sequence). Between the trimmed V and J ends, which lost 0 bases and 3 bases, there was a span of 8 bases. This CDR3 contains 15 residues. The CDR3 loop is CASSLSAGPNEKLFF. The CDR3 nucleotides read TGTGCCAGCAGTTTATCGGCGGGGCCTAATGAAAAACTGTTTTTT.

J is TRBJ2-1 and V is TRBV9, with D unclear. The CDR3 contains 12 residues. Between the trimmed V and J ends, which lost 4 bases and 0 bases, there was a span of 2 bases. CDR1 is SGDLS and CDR2 is YYNGEE in the germline V gene. CDR3 protein: CASSPSYNEQFF. The CDR3 DNA reads TGTGCCAGCAGCCCCTCCTACAATGAGCAGTTCTTC.

This chain uses TRBV11-3 with TRBJ1-1, with D unresolved. Trimming stripped 3 bases from V and 1 base from J, with 6 bases between. CDR1 and CDR2 (germline): SGHNT, YENEEA. The CDR3 contains 13 residues. This chain's CDR3 is CASSFQENTEAFF. Here the CDR3 DNA reads TGTGCCAGCAGCTTTCAGGAGAACACTGAAGCTTTCTTT.

V gene TRBV15 combines with J gene TRBJ2-3; the match to TRBD2 covers 10 bases. The CDR3 consists of 14 residues. The germline V gene has CDR1 LNHNV and CDR2 YYDKDF (reference sequence). V trimming: 1 base; J trimming: 10 bases; junction bases outside the gene matches: 5. CDR3 sequence reads: CATSRGQREGSQYF. The CDR3 DNA reads as TGTGCCACCAGCAGAGGCCAGCGGGAGGGATCGCAGTATTTT.

This clone is labeled medium-sized (0.01 to 0.1%). This chain joins TRBV7-9 and TRBJ1-2, with D possibly TRBD1 on 5 matching bases. The germline V gene encodes CDR1 SEHNR and CDR2 FQNEAQ (reference sequence). The CDR3 consists of 15 residues. V was cut by 1 base and J by 6 bases, with 15 bases left in between. This CDR3 reads CASSLVVTGEDGYTF. CDR3 nucleotide sequence: TGTGCCAGCAGCTTAGTGGTTACGGGGGAGGATGGCTACACCTTC.

This chain links TRBV4-2 with TRBJ2-7, with D unclear. Germline V gives CDR1 LGHNA, CDR2 YNFKEQ. This CDR3 is 16 amino acids long. Trimming removed 0 bases at V and 0 bases at J, with 12 bases between. For the CDR3, the DNA is TGTGCCAGCAGCCAAGATGTGGGGATGCGCTCCTACGAGCAGTACTTC. Amino acids: CASSQDVGMRSYEQYF.

The chain links TRBV11-3 to TRBJ2-7; 7 bases agree with TRBD1. Trimming took 3 bases from V and 7 from J; bases not matched to a gene: 6. CDR3 size: 13 residues. The germline CDR1 and CDR2 sequences are SGHNT and YENEEA. For the CDR3, the DNA is TGTGCCAGCAGCTTGGACAGGTCCGGGGAGCAGTACTTC. Amino acids: CASSLDRSGEQYF.

V usage is TRBV30 and J usage is TRBJ1-4, with D perhaps TRBD1 (6 bases). Per germline, CDR1 GTSNPN and CDR2 SVGIG (reference sequence). The V gene lost 2 bases and the J gene lost 8 bases, with 15 bases spanning the gap. The length of the CDR3 is 14 residues. CDR3 region: CAWSQGWEEEKLFF. The CDR3 DNA is TGTGCCTGGAGTCAGGGGTGGGAAGAGGAAAAACTGTTTTTT.

The chain employs TRBV30 and TRBJ1-2, with unresolved D. Germline CDR1 GTSNPN, CDR2 SVGIG (reference sequence). The V end was cut by 3 bases, the J end by 8 bases, with 16 bases between. The CDR3 consists of 13 residues. Here the CDR3 DNA reads TGTGCCTGGAGGGAGCGGCCTCTCGGGGGCTACACCTTC. This codes for CAWRERPLGGYTF.

The chain has TRBV2 and TRBJ1-6; D gene uncertain. The CDR3 is made up of 11 amino acids. From germline, CDR1 is SNHLY and CDR2 FYNNEI. Between the trimmed V and J ends, which lost 4 bases and 9 bases, there was a span of 4 bases. The CDR3 protein is CASSGASPLHF. DNA of the CDR3: TGTGCCAGCAGTGGTGCTTCACCCCTCCACTTT.

V gene TRBV7-6 combines with J gene TRBJ2-1; 10 bases match TRBD2. The germline V gene has CDR1 SGHVS and CDR2 FNYEAQ. V gave up 0 bases and J gave up 7 bases; unmatched junction bases: 6. CDR3 length equals 16 residues. The CDR3 loop is CASSLARRTSGNEQFF. The CDR3 DNA reads as TGTGCCAGCAGCTTAGCACGCAGGACTAGCGGAAATGAGCAGTTCTTC.

This clone was counted once. The chain has TRBV19 and TRBJ1-2, with D possibly matching TRBD1 (5 bases). The V gene lost 0 bases and the J gene lost 2 bases, with 13 bases spanning the gap. Germline assignment: CDR1 LNHDA and CDR2 SQIVND (reference sequence). This CDR3 is built from 16 residues. The CDR3 sequence: CASSIEGANVNYGYTF. CDR3 sequence (DNA): TGTGCCAGTAGTATAGAAGGGGCCAACGTCAACTATGGCTACACCTTC.

This CDR3 reads CASSSVAGAAQYF. The CDR3 nucleotides read TGTGCCAGCAGCTCCGTAGCGGGAGCGGCCCAGTACTTC. The chain combines TRBV7-6 with TRBJ2-5; 9 nucleotides align to TRBD2. V lost 4 bases to trimming and J lost 9 bases; unmatched junction nucleotides: 6. This CDR3 has 13 residues. Germline values: CDR1 SGHVS, CDR2 FNYEAQ.

The rearrangement uses TRBV7-2 and TRBJ2-5; D gene unclear. V dropped 4 bases and J dropped 5 bases, with 14 bases sitting between them. The germline V gene encodes CDR1 SGHTA and CDR2 FQGNSA. The CDR3 has 14 residues. The CDR3 protein is CASSSSRVAETQYF. CDR3 coding DNA: TGTGCCAGCAGCTCCTCCCGGGTCGCGGAGACCCAGTACTTC.